Listed below are T cell receptor beta chains from one sample, sequenced in a study of vaccination effects on CD4 cells after COVID-19. Their antigen targets remain unknown. Clones were sequenced by immunoSEQ multiplex PCR, and TCRdb holds only the in-frame ones, with some missing. Among more than 60,000 clones listed, around two thirds were seen once. This specimen consisted of CD4+ T cells from PBMCs cultured without peptide, obtained after COVID-19 vaccination. Source of these receptors: a human donor who received a COVID-19 vaccine. The CDR3 runs from the conserved cysteine through the conserved F or W. Each record gives: J gene, D gene, V gene, clone size, CDR3 protein, CDR3 DNA. The D gene is left open where the match is weak. Clone size is stated in some rows and not others, as once, few, many or a class when expanded.

>TRBJ1-6|.|TRBV5-6|.
CASSLGDRQDPLHF
TGTGCCAGCAGCTTGGGGGACCGGCAGGATCCCCTCCACTTT
>TRBJ2-3|.|TRBV6-5|.
CASSYYGAYTDTQYF
TGTGCCAGCAGTTACTACGGGGCCTACACAGATACGCAGTATTTT
>TRBJ2-3|.|TRBV3-1/TRBV3-2|.
CASTTRGDTQYF
TGTGCCAGCACTACTAGAGGGGACACGCAGTATTTT
>TRBJ1-1|.|TRBV6-2/TRBV6-3|.
CASSGTRGSTEAFF
TGTGCCAGCAGTGGGACCCGAGGTAGCACTGAAGCTTTCTTT
>TRBJ2-5|.|TRBV24-1|.
CATEQGAGGETQYF
TGTGCCACCGAACAGGGGGCGGGAGGGGAGACCCAGTACTTC
>TRBJ1-5|.|TRBV20-1|.
CSASRAGAQHF
TGCAGTGCTAGTAGGGCAGGGGCCCAGCATTTT
>TRBJ1-1|TRBD1|TRBV5-1|few
CASSFSGTGESFF
TGCGCCAGCAGCTTCTCCGGGACAGGGGAGAGTTTCTTT
>TRBJ2-5|TRBD2|TRBV5-1|.
CASSLFGWGSGEQETQYF
TGCGCCAGCAGCTTGTTCGGGTGGGGTAGCGGGGAACAAGAGACCCAGTACTTC
>TRBJ2-3|TRBD2|TRBV5-1|few
CASSLPSGGGQDTQYF
TGCGCCAGCAGCCTCCCTAGCGGGGGGGGGCAGGATACGCAGTATTTT
>TRBJ2-3|TRBD2|TRBV5-1|.
CASSSGLAETDTQYF
TGCGCCAGCAGCTCTGGACTAGCGGAAACAGATACGCAGTATTTT
>TRBJ2-5|.|TRBV11-2|.
CASSLLQGEETQYF
TGTGCCAGCAGTCTTTTACAAGGGGAAGAGACCCAGTACTTC
>TRBJ1-5|.|TRBV12-3/TRBV12-4|.
CASSLVGQPQHF
TGTGCCAGCAGTTTGGTAGGTCAGCCCCAGCATTTT
>TRBJ2-3|.|TRBV28|few
CASRDHRDTQYF
TGTGCCAGCCGGGACCACAGAGATACGCAGTATTTT
>TRBJ2-5|.|TRBV25-1|.
CASSESRDWETQYF
TGTGCCAGCAGTGAAAGCCGGGACTGGGAGACCCAGTACTTC
>TRBJ1-6|.|TRBV19|.
CASNPGAHYNSPLHF
TGTGCCAGTAACCCTGGGGCACACTATAATTCACCCCTCCACTTT
>TRBJ2-2|.|TRBV2|.
CASRAGLNTGELFF
TGTGCCAGCAGGGCAGGACTGAACACCGGGGAGCTGTTTTTT